This is a list of T cell receptor beta chains from one sample in a study of graft-versus-host responses after intestinal transplantation. Profiling relied on immunoSEQ multiplex PCR, and the TCRdb table lists in-frame clones only, not all of them. The table shows around 90,000 clones, with 80% to 95% occurring only once. These TCRs are of unknown antigen specificity. The source material was unstimulated CD8+ T cells sorted from spleen or lymph node cells, sampled before transplant. The receptors come from a human donor who was the organ donor for an intestinal transplant. Each CDR3 is given with its conserved first and last residue. Fields, in order: D gene, clone size, V gene, J gene, CDR3 protein, CDR3 DNA. D genes are given only for firm matches. Clone size is shown for a subset of rows, as once, few, many or a class of expanded clone.

.	.	TRBV16	TRBJ1-3	CASSSAADTIYF	TGTGCCAGCAGCTCCGCGGCAGACACCATATATTTT
.	once	TRBV5-8	TRBJ2-2	CASSLRPAAYSNTGELFF	TGTGCCAGCAGCTTGAGGCCAGCGGCGTACTCAAACACCGGGGAGCTGTTTTTT
TRBD2	.	TRBV28	TRBJ2-7	CASSSTFLGERDSYEQYF	TGTGCCAGCAGTTCAACCTTCCTCGGGGAGCGGGACTCCTACGAGCAGTACTTC
.	.	TRBV9	TRBJ1-1	CASGGSEGGSGELSGGTEAFF	TGTGCCAGCGGCGGTTCGGAGGGAGGTTCGGGGGAACTTAGCGGAGGAACTGAAGCTTTCTTT
.	.	TRBV28	TRBJ2-1	CASSRLSSGAEQFF	TGTGCCAGCAGTCGACTCTCCTCTGGGGCTGAGCAGTTCTTC
.	.	TRBV2	TRBJ2-7	CASRDNYEQYF	TGTGCCAGCCGGGACAACTACGAGCAGTACTTC
.	.	TRBV4-2	TRBJ2-5	CASSQSLEQYF	TGTGCCAGCAGCCAAAGTCTGGAGCAGTACTTC
TRBD1	.	TRBV6-5	TRBJ2-7	CASSYGTGIGEQYF	TGTGCCAGCAGTTACGGGACAGGGATTGGCGAGCAGTACTTC
TRBD1	.	TRBV4-3	TRBJ2-5	CASSQDRDRGRETQYF	TGCGCCAGCAGCCAAGATCGGGACAGGGGTAGAGAGACCCAGTACTTC
.	.	TRBV10-3	TRBJ2-7	CAISGQAGISYEQYF	TGTGCCATCAGCGGGCAGGCGGGAATCTCCTACGAGCAGTACTTC
TRBD2	.	TRBV2	TRBJ2-7	CASGLAGDFAYEQYF	TGTGCCAGCGGGTTAGCGGGAGATTTCGCCTACGAGCAGTACTTC
.	.	TRBV21-1	TRBJ1-2	CASNIRTGEDFGGYTF	TGTGCCAGCAACATAAGGACAGGGGAGGATTTTGGTGGCTACACCTTC
TRBD1	.	TRBV27	TRBJ1-5	CASSSTGTAFNQPQHF	TGTGCCAGCAGTTCAACCGGGACAGCTTTTAATCAGCCCCAGCATTTT
.	.	TRBV27	TRBJ2-7	CASSLSDGAYEQYF	TGTGCCAGCAGTTTAAGTGACGGGGCCTACGAGCAGTACTTC
.	.	TRBV27	TRBJ1-2	CASSWGRAYGYTF	TGTGCCAGCAGTTGGGGGAGGGCCTATGGCTACACCTTC
.	.	TRBV5-4	TRBJ1-3	CASSQPSGSFGNTIYF	TGTGCCAGCAGCCAACCCTCAGGGTCCTTTGGAAACACCATATATTTT
.	once	TRBV6-6	TRBJ1-2	CATLPGGYGYTF	TGTGCCACCTTACCCGGAGGCTATGGCTACACCTTC
.	.	TRBV6-1	TRBJ2-5	CASSDWGLEAETQYF	TGTGCCAGCAGTGATTGGGGACTCGAGGCAGAGACCCAGTACTTC
.	.	TRBV9	TRBJ2-3	CASSVGGALSDTQYF	TGTGCCAGCAGCGTGGGGGGAGCATTGTCAGATACGCAGTATTTT
TRBD2	.	TRBV4-1	TRBJ2-2	CASSQDQREIWGELFF	TGCGCCAGCAGCCAAGACCAGCGGGAGATTTGGGGGGAGCTGTTTTTT
.	.	TRBV9	TRBJ2-5	CASSVGLGEETQYF	TGTGCCAGCAGCGTTGGACTGGGAGAAGAGACCCAGTACTTC
.	.	TRBV7-9	TRBJ2-1	CASSGRGLADYNEQFF	TGTGCCAGCAGCGGTCGGGGGCTAGCGGATTACAATGAGCAGTTCTTC
TRBD2	.	TRBV7-9	TRBJ2-3	CASSPWGGSTDTQYF	TGTGCCAGCAGCCCATGGGGGGGGAGCACAGATACGCAGTATTTT
.	.	TRBV5-8	TRBJ2-5	CASSLEAYQETQYF	TGTGCCAGCAGCTTGGAAGCGTACCAAGAGACCCAGTACTTC
TRBD2	.	TRBV5-1	TRBJ2-3	CASSPRLAVPDTQYF	TGCGCCAGCAGCCCGAGACTAGCGGTCCCGGATACGCAGTATTTT
TRBD1	.	TRBV27	TRBJ2-5	CATLSLSGQGETQYF	TGTGCCACCCTATCACTATCGGGACAGGGAGAGACCCAGTACTTC
TRBD2	.	TRBV4-3	TRBJ2-1	CASSHHQIAGGICNEQFF	TGCGCCAGCAGCCACCACCAAATAGCGGGAGGAATTTGCAATGAGCAGTTCTTC
TRBD1	.	TRBV6-1	TRBJ1-1	CASTLTTGRYTEAFF	TGTGCCAGCACCCTAACGACAGGGAGGTACACTGAAGCTTTCTTT